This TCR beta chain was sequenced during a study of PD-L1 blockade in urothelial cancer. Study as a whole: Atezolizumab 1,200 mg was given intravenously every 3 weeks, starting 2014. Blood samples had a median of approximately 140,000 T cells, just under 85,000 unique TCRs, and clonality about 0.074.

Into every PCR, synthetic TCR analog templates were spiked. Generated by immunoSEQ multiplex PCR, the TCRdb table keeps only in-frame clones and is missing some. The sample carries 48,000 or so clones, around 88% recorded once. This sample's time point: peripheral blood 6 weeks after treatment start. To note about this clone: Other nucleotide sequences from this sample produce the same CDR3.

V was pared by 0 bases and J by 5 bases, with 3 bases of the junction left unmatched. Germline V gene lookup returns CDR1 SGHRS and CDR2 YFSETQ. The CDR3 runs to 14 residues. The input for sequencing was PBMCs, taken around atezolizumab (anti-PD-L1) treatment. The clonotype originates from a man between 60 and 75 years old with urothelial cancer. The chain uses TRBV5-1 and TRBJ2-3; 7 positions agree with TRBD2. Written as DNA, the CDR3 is TGCGCCAGCAGCTTGGGGGGGGGTGAAGATACGCAGTATTTT. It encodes CASSLGGGEDTQYF.